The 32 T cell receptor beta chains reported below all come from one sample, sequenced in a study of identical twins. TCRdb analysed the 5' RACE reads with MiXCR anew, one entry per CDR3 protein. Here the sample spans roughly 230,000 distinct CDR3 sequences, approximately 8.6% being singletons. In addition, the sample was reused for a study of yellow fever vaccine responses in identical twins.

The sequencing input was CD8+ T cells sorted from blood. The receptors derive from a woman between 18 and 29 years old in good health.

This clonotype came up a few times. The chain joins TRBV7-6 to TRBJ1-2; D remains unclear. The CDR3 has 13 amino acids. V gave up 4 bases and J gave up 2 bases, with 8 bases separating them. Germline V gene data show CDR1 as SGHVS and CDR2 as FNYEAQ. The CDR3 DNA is TGTGCCAGCAGCTCGGCCAGGAACTATGGCTACACCTTC. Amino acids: CASSSARNYGYTF. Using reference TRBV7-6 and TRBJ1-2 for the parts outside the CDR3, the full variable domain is GAGVSQSPRYKVTKRGQDVALRCDPISGHVSLYWYRQALGQGPEFLTYFNYEAQQDKSGLPNDRFSAERPEGSISTLTIQRTEQRDSAMYRCASSSARNYGYTFGSGTRLTVV.

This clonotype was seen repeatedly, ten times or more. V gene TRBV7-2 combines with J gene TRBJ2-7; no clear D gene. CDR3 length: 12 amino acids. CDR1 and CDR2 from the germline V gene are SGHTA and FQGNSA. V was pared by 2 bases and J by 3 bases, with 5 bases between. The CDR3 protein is CASSLLFYEQYF. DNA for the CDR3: TGTGCCAGCAGCTTATTATTCTACGAGCAGTACTTC.

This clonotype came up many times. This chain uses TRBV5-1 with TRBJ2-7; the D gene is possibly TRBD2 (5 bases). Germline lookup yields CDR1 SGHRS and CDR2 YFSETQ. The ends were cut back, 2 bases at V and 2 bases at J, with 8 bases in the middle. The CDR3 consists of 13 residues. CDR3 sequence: CASSFDGTYEQYF. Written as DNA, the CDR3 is TGCGCCAGCAGCTTCGACGGGACCTACGAGCAGTACTTC. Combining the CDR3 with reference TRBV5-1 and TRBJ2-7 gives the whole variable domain KAGVTQTPRYLIKTRGQQVTLSCSPISGHRSVSWYQQTPGQGLQFLFEYFSETQRNKGNFPGRFSGRQFSNSRSEMNVSTLELGDSALYLCASSFDGTYEQYFGPGTRLTVT.

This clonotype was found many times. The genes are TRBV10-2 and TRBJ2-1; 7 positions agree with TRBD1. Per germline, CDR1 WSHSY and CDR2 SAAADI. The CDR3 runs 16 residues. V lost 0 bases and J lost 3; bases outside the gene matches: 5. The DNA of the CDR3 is TGCGCCAGCAGTGAGTCGGGGACAGTGTTCTACAATGAGCAGTTCTTC. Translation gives CASSESGTVFYNEQFF.

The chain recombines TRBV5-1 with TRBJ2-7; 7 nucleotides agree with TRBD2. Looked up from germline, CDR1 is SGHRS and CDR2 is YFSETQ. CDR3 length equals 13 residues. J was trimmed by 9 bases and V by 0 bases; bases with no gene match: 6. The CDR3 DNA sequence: TGCGCCAGCAGCTTGGAGGTGGGAGGGTGGCAGTACTTC. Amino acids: CASSLEVGGWQYF.

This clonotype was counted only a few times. CDR3 residues: CASIPDRGPSYEQYF. The CDR3 nucleotides are TGTGCCAGCATTCCGGACAGGGGACCTTCCTACGAGCAGTACTTC. The chain employs TRBV6-2 or TRBV6-3 and TRBJ2-7; 9 bases map to TRBD1. This CDR3 contains 15 residues. The ends lost 7 bases at V and 1 base at J; junction bases unmatched: 8. Germline V lookup: CDR1 MNHEY, CDR2 SVGEGT.

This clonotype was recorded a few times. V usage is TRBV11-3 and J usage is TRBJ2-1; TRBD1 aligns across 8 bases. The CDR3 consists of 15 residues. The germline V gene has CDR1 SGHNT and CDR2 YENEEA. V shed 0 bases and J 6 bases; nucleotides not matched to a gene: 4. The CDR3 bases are TGTGCCAGCAGCTTAGAGGCAGGGGGCCTCAATGAGCAGTTCTTC. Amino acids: CASSLEAGGLNEQFF.

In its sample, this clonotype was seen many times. Here the CDR3 reads CASSLASSLALTDTQYF. DNA of the CDR3: TGTGCCAGCAGCTTAGCCTCTTCGCTAGCGCTCACAGATACGCAGTATTTT. The V gene is TRBV7-9, the J gene TRBJ2-3, with D maybe TRBD2 (6 bases). Between the trimmed V and J ends, which lost 0 bases and 2 bases, there was a span of 15 bases. In germline, CDR1 is SEHNR, CDR2 FQNEAQ (reference sequence). This CDR3 is 17 amino acids long.

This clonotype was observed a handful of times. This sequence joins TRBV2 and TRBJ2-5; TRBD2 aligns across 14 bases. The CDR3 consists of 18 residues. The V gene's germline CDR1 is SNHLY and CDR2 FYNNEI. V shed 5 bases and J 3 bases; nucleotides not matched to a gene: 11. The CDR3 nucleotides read TGTGCCAGCAGTCCACGGACTAGCGGGGGGACGTACGAAGAGACCCAGTACTTC. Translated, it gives CASSPRTSGGTYEETQYF. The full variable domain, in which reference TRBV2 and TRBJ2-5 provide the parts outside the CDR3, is EPEVTQTPSHQVTQMGQEVILRCVPISNHLYFYWYRQILGQKVEFLVSFYNNEISEKSEIFDDQFSVERPDGSNFTLKIRSTKLEDSAMYFCASSPRTSGGTYEETQYFGPGTRLLVL.

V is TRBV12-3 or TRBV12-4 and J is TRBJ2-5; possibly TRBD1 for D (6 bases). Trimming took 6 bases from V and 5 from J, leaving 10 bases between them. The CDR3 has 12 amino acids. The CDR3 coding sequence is TGTGCCAGCAGACAGGGCGACGAGACCCAGTACTTC. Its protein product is CASRQGDETQYF.

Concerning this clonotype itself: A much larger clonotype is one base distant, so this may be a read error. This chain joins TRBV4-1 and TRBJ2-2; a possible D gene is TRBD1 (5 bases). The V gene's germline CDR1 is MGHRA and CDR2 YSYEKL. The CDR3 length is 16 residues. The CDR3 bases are TGCGCCAGCAGACAAGAACCCAGGGTTGACACCGGGGAGCTGTTTTTT. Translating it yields CASRQEPRVDTGELFF.

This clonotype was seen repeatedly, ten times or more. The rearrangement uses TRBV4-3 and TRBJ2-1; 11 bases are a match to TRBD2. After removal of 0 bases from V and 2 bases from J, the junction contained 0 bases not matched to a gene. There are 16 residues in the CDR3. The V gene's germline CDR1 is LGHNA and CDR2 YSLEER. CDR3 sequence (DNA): TGCGCCAGCAGCCAAGAGGGACTAGCGGCCTACAATGAGCAGTTCTTC. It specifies CASSQEGLAAYNEQFF.

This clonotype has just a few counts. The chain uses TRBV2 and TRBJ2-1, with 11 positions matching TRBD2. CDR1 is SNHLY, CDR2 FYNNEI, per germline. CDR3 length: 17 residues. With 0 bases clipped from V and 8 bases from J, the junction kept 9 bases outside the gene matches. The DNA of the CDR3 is TGTGCCAGCAGTGAAGCCCAAACTAGCGGGGGTTTCGATGAGCAGTTCTTC. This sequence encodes CASSEAQTSGGFDEQFF.

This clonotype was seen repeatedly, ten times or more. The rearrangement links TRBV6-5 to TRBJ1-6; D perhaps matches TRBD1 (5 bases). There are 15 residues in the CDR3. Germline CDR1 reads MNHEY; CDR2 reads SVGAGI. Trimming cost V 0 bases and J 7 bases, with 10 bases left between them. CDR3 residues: CASSYSGQGNSPLHF. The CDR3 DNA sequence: TGTGCCAGCAGTTACTCAGGGCAGGGAAATTCACCCCTCCACTTT.

CDR3: CASSSSTGLGEKLFF. In DNA form, the CDR3 reads TGTGCCAGCAGCTCTTCGACAGGGCTGGGCGAAAAACTGTTTTTT. The V call is TRBV11-2, the J call TRBJ1-4, with TRBD1 matching over 7 bases. V lost 4 bases, J lost 8 bases, and 10 bases stayed unmatched. Germline V gene sequence: CDR1 SGHAT, CDR2 FQNNGV. The length of the CDR3 is 15 residues.

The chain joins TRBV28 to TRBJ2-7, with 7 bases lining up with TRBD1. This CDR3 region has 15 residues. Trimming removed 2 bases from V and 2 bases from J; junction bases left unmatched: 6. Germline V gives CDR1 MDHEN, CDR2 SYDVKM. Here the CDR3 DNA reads TGTGCCAGCAGTTTACCCCCTGACAGGGCCTACGAGCAGTACTTC. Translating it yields CASSLPPDRAYEQYF. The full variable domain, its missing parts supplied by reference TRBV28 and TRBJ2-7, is DVKVTQSSRYLVKRTGEKVFLECVQDMDHENMFWYRQDPGLGLRLIYFSYDVKMKEKGDIPEGYSVSREKKERFSLILESASTNQTSMYLCASSLPPDRAYEQYFGPGTRLTVT.

The CDR3 reads CATSGSDKEKLFF. The CDR3 nucleotides are TGTGCCACCTCAGGGAGCGACAAGGAAAAACTGTTTTTT. This sequence joins TRBV24-1 and TRBJ1-4, with D perhaps TRBD1 (5 bases). This CDR3 contains 13 residues. V was clipped by 9 bases and J by 8 bases, with 15 bases between them. Germline-derived CDR1 and CDR2 are KGHDR and SFDVKD.

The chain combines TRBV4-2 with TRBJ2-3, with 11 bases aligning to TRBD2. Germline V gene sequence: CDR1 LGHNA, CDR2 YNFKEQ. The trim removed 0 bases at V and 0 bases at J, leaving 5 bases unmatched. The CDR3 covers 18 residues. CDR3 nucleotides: TGTGCCAGCAGCCAAGAAACTAGCGGGGGCTTAAGCACAGATACGCAGTATTTT. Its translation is CASSQETSGGLSTDTQYF.

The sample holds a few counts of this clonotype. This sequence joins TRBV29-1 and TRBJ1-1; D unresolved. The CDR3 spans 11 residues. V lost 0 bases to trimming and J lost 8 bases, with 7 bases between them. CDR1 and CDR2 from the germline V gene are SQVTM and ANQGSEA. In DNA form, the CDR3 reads TGCAGCGTTGAAGATTTTGGAGAAGCTTTCTTT. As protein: CSVEDFGEAFF.

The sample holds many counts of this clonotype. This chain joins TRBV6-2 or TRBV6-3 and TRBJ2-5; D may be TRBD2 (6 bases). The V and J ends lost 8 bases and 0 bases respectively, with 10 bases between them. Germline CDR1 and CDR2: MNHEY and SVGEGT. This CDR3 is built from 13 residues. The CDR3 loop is CASWDWDQETQYF. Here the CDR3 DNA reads TGTGCCAGCTGGGACTGGGACCAAGAGACCCAGTACTTC.

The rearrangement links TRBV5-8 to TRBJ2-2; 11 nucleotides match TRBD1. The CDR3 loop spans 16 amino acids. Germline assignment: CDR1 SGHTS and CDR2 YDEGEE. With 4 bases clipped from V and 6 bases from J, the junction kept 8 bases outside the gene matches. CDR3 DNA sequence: TGTGCCAGCAGCCCCAGGGACAGGGGGATATCCGGGGAGCTGTTTTTT. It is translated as CASSPRDRGISGELFF.

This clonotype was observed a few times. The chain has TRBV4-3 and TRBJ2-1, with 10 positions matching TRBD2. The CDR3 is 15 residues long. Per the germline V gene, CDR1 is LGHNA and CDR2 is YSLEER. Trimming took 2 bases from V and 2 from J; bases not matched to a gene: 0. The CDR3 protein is CASSQTSGTYNEQFF. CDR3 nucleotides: TGCGCCAGCAGCCAAACTAGCGGGACCTACAATGAGCAGTTCTTC.

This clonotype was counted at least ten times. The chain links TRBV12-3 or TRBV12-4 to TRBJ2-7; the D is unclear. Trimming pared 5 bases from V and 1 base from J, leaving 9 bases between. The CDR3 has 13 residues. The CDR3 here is CASSPSESYEQYF. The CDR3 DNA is TGTGCCAGCAGTCCTTCTGAATCCTACGAGCAGTACTTC.

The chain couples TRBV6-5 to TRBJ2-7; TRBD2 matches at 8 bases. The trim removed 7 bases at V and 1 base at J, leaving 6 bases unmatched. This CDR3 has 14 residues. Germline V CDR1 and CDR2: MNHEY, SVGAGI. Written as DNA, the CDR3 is TGTGCCAGCAATTCGGGGGGGGCTTCCTACGAGCAGTACTTC. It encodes CASNSGGASYEQYF.

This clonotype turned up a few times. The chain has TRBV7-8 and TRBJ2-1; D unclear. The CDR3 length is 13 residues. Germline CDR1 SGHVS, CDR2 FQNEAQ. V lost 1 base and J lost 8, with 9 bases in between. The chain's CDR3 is CASSLGIIYEQFF. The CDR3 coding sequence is TGTGCCAGCAGCTTAGGGATAATATATGAGCAGTTCTTC.

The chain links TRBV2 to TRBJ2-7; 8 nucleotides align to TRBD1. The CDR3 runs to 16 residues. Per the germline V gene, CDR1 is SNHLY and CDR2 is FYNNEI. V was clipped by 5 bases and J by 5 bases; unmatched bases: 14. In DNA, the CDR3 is TGTGCCAGCAGTCCCACGCAGGCAGGGGGCTTCGACGAGCAGTACTTC. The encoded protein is CASSPTQAGGFDEQYF.

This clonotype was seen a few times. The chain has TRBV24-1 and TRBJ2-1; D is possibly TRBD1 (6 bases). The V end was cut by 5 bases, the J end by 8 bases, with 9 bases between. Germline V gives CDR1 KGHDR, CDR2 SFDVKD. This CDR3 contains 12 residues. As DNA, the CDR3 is TGTGCCACCAGTGTGGGGGCACATGAGCAGTTCTTC. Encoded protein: CATSVGAHEQFF.

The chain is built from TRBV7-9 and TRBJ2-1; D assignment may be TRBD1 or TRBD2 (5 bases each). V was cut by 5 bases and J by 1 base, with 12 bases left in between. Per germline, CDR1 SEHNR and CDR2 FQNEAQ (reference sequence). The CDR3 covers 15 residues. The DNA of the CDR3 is TGTGCCAGCAGCCCGGGACCCTTTTCCTACAATGAGCAGTTCTTC. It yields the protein CASSPGPFSYNEQFF. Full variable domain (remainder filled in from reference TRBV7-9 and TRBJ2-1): DTGVSQNPRHKITKRGQNVTFRCDPISEHNRLYWYRQTLGQGPEFLTYFQNEAQLEKSRLLSDRFSAERPKGSFSTLEIQRTEQGDSAMYLCASSPGPFSYNEQFFGPGTRLTVL.

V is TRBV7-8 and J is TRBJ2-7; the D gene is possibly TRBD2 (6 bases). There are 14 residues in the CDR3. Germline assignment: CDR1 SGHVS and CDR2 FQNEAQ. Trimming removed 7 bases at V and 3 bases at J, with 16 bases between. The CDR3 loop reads CASTPSPGVYEQYF. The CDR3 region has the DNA TGTGCCAGCACCCCATCCCCGGGAGTCTACGAGCAGTACTTC.

The CDR3 coding sequence is TGCGCCAGCAGCCAAGAGAGGCCTAGCTACCCGGATGAGCAGTTCTTC. It translates to CASSQERPSYPDEQFF. The rearrangement uses TRBV4-3 and TRBJ2-1, with D possibly matching TRBD2 (5 bases). Germline-derived CDR1 and CDR2 are LGHNA and YSLEER. With 0 bases removed from V and 8 bases from J, the gap between germline ends came to 17 bases. This CDR3 has 16 residues.

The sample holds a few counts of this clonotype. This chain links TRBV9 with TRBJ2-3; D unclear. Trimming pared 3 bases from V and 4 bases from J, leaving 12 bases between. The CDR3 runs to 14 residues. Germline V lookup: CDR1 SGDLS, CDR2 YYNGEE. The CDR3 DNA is TGTGCCAGCAGCGGAGGTGGGGATTCAGATACGCAGTATTTT. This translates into CASSGGGDSDTQYF.

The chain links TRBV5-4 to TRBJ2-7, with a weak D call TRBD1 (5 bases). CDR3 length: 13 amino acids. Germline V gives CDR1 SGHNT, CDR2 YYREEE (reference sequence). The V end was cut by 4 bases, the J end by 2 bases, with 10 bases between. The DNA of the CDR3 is TGTGCCAGCAGCGTGGGGCCCCCCTACGAGCAGTACTTC. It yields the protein CASSVGPPYEQYF.